Sequencing of this T cell receptor beta chain was carried out in a study of cytomegalovirus exposure and HLA in healthy donors. Study background: As released early, the data held about 85 million unique TCRs from HLA-typed donors. Study observations and caveats: A later analysis reportedly found that, within productive TCRs, an Asian-associated ancestry cluster had fewer N-insertions than the mean observed across the 666 donors. Certain indistinguishable V segments, among them TRBV6-2 and TRBV6-3, were excluded.

Comment on this clone: The antigen is unknown. The identical CDR3 is also encoded by other nucleotide sequences in the sample.

PCR primers comprised 60 Vbeta and 13 Jbeta primers. Using immunoSEQ multiplex PCR, the repertoire was profiled, and TCRdb retains in-frame clones only, with some absent. The sample consists of some 120,000 clones, around three quarters of them appearing once. Nominally healthy donors provided the samples, though records likely missed some immune exposures. Looked up from germline, CDR1 is SEHNR and CDR2 is FQNEAQ (reference sequence). V lost 4 bases, J lost 8 bases, and 14 bases lay in between. This CDR3 region has 14 residues. The rearrangement joins TRBV7-9 to TRBJ1-4; possible D gene TRBD1, 5 bases. Sequenced: PBMCs. This receptor was taken from a woman between 35 and 50 years old in good health and CMV-seronegative. The CDR3 loop is CASSSGHRSEKLFF. The CDR3 DNA reads as TGTGCCAGCAGCTCCGGACACCGCTCGGAAAAACTGTTTTTT.